The rows below give T cell receptor beta chains drawn from one sample of a study of T cell responses to AZD1222 COVID-19 vaccine. Profiled with immunoSEQ multiplex PCR; TCRdb holds only in-frame clones, not every one. This repertoire shows more than 100,000 clones, roughly nine tenths found once; its top ten account for about 48%. The sequencing used peripheral blood, collected on day 0 of AZD1222 vaccination. Receptors were obtained from an adult in good health. Each CDR3 is given with its conserved first and last residue. Fields, in order: D gene, J gene, V gene, CDR3 protein. The D gene is left open where the match is weak.

-	TRBJ1-2	TRBV5-4	CASSFGAEVGYTF
-	TRBJ1-2	TRBV6-5	CASSPQRKYGYTF
TRBD2	TRBJ2-2	TRBV4-3	CASSQDPGTSGKAYTGELFF
TRBD1	TRBJ2-3	TRBV4-1	CASSQDRTGKPDTQYF
TRBD2	TRBJ2-7	TRBV7-9	CASSRSGTSVGEQYF
-	TRBJ1-2	TRBV3-1/TRBV3-2	CASSQEYRATTF
-	TRBJ1-5	TRBV28	CASSFPGSQPQHF
TRBD2	TRBJ2-3	TRBV6-5	CASRLAGSNTDTQYF
-	TRBJ2-7	TRBV9	CASSVGAGQGGYEQYF
TRBD1	TRBJ1-4	TRBV9	CASSVTGGEEKLFF
-	TRBJ2-1	TRBV6-1	CASSETGFSYNEQFF
-	TRBJ2-7	TRBV7-2	CASSTGSSPYEQYF
-	TRBJ2-7	TRBV18	CASSVGVSYEQYF
TRBD1	TRBJ2-7	TRBV28	CASSLFGQGIYEQYF
-	TRBJ2-7	TRBV30	CAWSVQAGYEQYF
TRBD2	TRBJ2-6	TRBV24-1	CATSANRVAGVSGANVLTF
-	TRBJ1-4	TRBV2	CATGGTLATNEKLFF
TRBD2	TRBJ2-7	TRBV25-1	CASSGPGLGNYEQYF
-	TRBJ2-7	TRBV7-2	CASSLGFGAQYEQYF
TRBD2	TRBJ2-5	TRBV2	CASGNPSGGGQETQYF
TRBD1	TRBJ2-3	TRBV7-2	CASSLHRGPTDTQYF
-	TRBJ2-2	TRBV19	CASSGATNTGELFF
-	TRBJ1-1	TRBV6-2/TRBV6-3	CASSFTMGTEAFF
TRBD1	TRBJ2-1	TRBV4-3	CASSQKQGTSSYNEQFF
TRBD1	TRBJ2-7	TRBV5-1	CASRTGQGYEQYF
TRBD1	TRBJ2-3	TRBV27	CASRGTGRGTDTQYF
TRBD2	TRBJ2-7	TRBV10-3	CAIGVTFSGATSYEQYF
-	TRBJ1-1	TRBV29-1	CSVGRGNTEAFF
-	TRBJ1-2	TRBV12-3/TRBV12-4	CASSYTTGWGYTF
TRBD2	TRBJ2-7	TRBV28	CASSSPSTSGSNEQYF
TRBD2	TRBJ2-7	TRBV2	CASSTSGTSSYEQYF
TRBD2	TRBJ2-3	TRBV6-5	CASRGAGGNTDTQYF
TRBD2	TRBJ2-1	TRBV30	CAWNRAGVPYNEQFF
-	TRBJ2-7	TRBV11-2	CASSSAAHHTYEQYF
-	TRBJ2-7	TRBV5-4	CASSPYVGSYEQYF
-	TRBJ2-7	TRBV3-1/TRBV3-2	CASSLAGISYEQYF
-	TRBJ2-5	TRBV28	CASSRDSRLLWGGETQYF
-	TRBJ2-3	TRBV27	CASSKVSLSTDTQYF
-	TRBJ2-7	TRBV29-1	CSVGAGNEQYF
-	TRBJ1-1	TRBV6-5	CASRKGVLAEAFF
-	TRBJ1-5	TRBV7-2	CASSLQGNQPQHF
TRBD2	TRBJ2-7	TRBV10-3	CAISSHASGSAYEQYF
-	TRBJ1-2	TRBV30	CACTNSHNYGYTF
-	TRBJ2-5	TRBV7-8	CASSPVKGETQYF
-	TRBJ1-3	TRBV6-5	CASRGSGNTIYF
TRBD2	TRBJ2-1	TRBV3-1/TRBV3-2	CASSPGTSHNEQFF
-	TRBJ1-2	TRBV7-2	CASSQRAGSEGGYTF